The clone carrying this TCR beta chain was seen ten or more times. The data are from a study of CD8+CD57+ T cells in acquired aplastic anemia. Overall study context: Mean DNA quantity obtained from sorted CD4+ and CD8+ cells was around 3.2 ug.

V lost 4 bases, J lost 3 bases, and 12 bases lay in between. The CDR3 covers 14 residues. From germline, CDR1 is SQVTM and CDR2 ANQGSEA. Investigators profiled TCR beta VDJ and CDR3 from genomic DNA template. One entry per CDR3 protein, called by TCRdb with MiXCR from the reads. The sample yields about 210,000 distinct CDR3 sequences, 61% seen once. The TCR was taken from a human donor in good health. The chain is built from TRBV29-1 and TRBJ2-2; D gene ambiguous. The sequencing input was sorted CD4+, CD8+, or CD8+CD57+ T cells (not recorded which) from PBMCs. This CDR3 is CSVGYSGDTGELFF. The CDR3 coding sequence is TGCAGCGTTGGATATAGTGGGGACACCGGGGAGCTGTTTTTT.